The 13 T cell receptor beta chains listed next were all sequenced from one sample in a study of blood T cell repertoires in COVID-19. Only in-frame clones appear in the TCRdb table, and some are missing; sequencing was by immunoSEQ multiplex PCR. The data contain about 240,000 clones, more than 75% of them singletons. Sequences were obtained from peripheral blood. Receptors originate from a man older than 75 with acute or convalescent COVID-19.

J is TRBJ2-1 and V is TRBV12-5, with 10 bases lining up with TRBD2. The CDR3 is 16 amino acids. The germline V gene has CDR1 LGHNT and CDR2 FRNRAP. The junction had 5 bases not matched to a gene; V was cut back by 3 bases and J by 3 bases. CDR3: CASGFQREGYYNEQFF. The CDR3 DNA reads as TGTGCTAGTGGTTTTCAGCGGGAGGGCTACTACAATGAGCAGTTCTTC.

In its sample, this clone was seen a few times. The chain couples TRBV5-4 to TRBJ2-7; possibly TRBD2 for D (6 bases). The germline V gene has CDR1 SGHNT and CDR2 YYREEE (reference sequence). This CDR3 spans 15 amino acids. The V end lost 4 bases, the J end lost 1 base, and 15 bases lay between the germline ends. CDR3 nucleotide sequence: TGTGCCAGCAGCAAGGGACTCAGACGGTCCTACGAGCAGTACTTC. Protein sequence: CASSKGLRRSYEQYF. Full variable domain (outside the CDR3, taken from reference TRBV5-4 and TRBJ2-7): ETGVTQSPTHLIKTRGQQVTLRCSSQSGHNTVSWYQQALGQGPQFIFQYYREEENGRGNFPPRFSGLQFPNYSSELNVNALELDDSALYLCASSKGLRRSYEQYFGPGTRLTVT.

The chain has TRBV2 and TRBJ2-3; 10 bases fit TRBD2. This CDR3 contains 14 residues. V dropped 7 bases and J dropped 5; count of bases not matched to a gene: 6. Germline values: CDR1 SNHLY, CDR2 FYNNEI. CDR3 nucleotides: TGTGCCAGCAAGTCGATAGCGGGGGGAGATACGCAGTATTTT. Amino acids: CASKSIAGGDTQYF.

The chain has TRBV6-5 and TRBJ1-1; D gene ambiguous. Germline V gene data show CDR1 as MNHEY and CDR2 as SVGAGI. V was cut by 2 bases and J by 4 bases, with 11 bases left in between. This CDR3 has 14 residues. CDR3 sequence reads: CASSYQVGFTEAFF. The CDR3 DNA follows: TGTGCCAGCAGTTACCAAGTCGGGTTCACTGAAGCTTTCTTT.

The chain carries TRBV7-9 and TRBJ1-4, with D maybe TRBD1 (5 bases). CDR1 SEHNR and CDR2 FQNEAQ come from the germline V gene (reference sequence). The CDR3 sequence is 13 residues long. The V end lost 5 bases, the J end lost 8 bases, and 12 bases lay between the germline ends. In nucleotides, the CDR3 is TGTGCCAGCAGCCTGGGACTTTGGGAAAAACTGTTTTTT. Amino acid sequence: CASSLGLWEKLFF.

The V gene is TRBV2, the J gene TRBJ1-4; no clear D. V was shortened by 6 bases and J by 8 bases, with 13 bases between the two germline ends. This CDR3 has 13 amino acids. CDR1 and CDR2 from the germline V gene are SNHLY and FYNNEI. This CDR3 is CASRREVDEKLFF. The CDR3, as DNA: TGTGCCAGCAGGAGGGAGGTGGACGAAAAACTGTTTTTT.

In nucleotides, the CDR3 is TGTGCCAGCAGCTTTCCTTTTACAGGGTTGAACACTGAAGCTTTCTTT. Its translation is CASSFPFTGLNTEAFF. The gene calls are TRBV28 and TRBJ1-1, with D perhaps TRBD1 (6 bases). Germline CDR1 MDHEN, CDR2 SYDVKM. The CDR3 length is 16 residues. Trimming removed 6 bases at V and 0 bases at J, with 17 bases between.

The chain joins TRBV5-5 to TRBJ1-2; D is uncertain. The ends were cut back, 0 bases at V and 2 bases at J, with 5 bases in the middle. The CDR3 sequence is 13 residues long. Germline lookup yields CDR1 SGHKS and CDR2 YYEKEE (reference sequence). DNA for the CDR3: TGTGCCAGCAGCTTGGGGGAGAACTATGGCTACACCTTC. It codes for CASSLGENYGYTF. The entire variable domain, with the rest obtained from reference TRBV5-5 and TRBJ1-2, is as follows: DAGVTQSPTHLIKTRGQQVTLRCSPISGHKSVSWYQQVLGQGPQFIFQYYEKEERGRGNFPDRFSARQFPNYSSELNVNALLLGDSALYLCASSLGENYGYTFGSGTRLTVV.

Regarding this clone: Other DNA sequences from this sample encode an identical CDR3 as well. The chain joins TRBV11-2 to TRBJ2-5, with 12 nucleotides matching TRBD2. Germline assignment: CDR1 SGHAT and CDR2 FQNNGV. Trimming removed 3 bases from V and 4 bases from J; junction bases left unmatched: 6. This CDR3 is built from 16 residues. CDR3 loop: CASSFLSSGRAETQYF. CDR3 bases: TGTGCCAGCAGCTTTTTATCTAGCGGGAGGGCAGAGACCCAGTACTTC. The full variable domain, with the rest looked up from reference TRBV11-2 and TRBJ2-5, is EAGVAQSPRYKIIEKRQSVAFWCNPISGHATLYWYQQILGQGPKLLIQFQNNGVVDDSQLPKDRFSAERLKGVDSTLKIQPAKLEDSAVYLCASSFLSSGRAETQYFGPGTRLLVL.

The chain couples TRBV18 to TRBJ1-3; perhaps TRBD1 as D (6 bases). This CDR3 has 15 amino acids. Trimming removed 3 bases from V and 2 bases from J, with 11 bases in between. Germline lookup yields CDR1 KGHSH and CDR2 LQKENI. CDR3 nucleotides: TGTGCCAGCTCACCTAATCAGGGGACTGGAAACACCATATATTTT. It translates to CASSPNQGTGNTIYF. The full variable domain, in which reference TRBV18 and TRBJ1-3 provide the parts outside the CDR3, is NAGVMQNPRHLVRRRGQEARLRCSPMKGHSHVYWYRQLPEEGLKFMVYLQKENIIDESGMPKERFSAEFPKEGPSILRIQQVVRGDSAAYFCASSPNQGTGNTIYFGEGSWLTVV.

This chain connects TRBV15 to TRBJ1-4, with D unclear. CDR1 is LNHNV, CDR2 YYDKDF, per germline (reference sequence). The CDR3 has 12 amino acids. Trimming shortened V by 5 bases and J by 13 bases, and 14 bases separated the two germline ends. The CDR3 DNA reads TGTGCCACCAGCGGCGCGGCTGGTAGACTGTTTTTT. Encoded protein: CATSGAAGRLFF.

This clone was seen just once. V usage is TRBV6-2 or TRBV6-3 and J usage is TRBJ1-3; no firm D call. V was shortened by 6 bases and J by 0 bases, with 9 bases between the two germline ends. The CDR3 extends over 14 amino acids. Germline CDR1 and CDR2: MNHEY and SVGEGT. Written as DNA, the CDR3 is TGTGCCAGCAGCGAAGCGGGCTCTGGAAACACCATATATTTT. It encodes CASSEAGSGNTIYF.

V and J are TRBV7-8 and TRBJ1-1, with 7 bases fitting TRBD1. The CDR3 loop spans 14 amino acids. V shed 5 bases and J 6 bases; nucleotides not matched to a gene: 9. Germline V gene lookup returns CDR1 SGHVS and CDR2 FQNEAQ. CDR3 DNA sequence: TGTGCCAGCAGCCAAAGACAGGGCGGAGCTGAAGCTTTCTTT. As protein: CASSQRQGGAEAFF.